The present T cell receptor beta chain was sequenced within a study of blood T cell repertoires in COVID-19. Across the study: The analysed material was cDNA or gDNA that came from T cells, B-cell-depleted T cells, or PBMCs.

CDR1 is KGHDR and CDR2 is SFDVKD in the germline V gene. The CDR3 extends over 16 amino acids. The trim removed 3 bases at V and 5 bases at J, leaving 7 bases unmatched. In the original processing: How many nucleated cells were present was estimated from reference gene primer amplification. Generated by immunoSEQ multiplex PCR, the TCRdb table keeps only in-frame clones and is missing some. For V, J and clone size, that table is used; D and trimming come from the DNA. In the table there are about 90,000 clones, around 87% of which are singletons. V usage is TRBV24-1 and J usage is TRBJ2-1, with TRBD1 identical over 9 bases. The sequence was obtained from a human donor in a cohort sampled during active COVID-19. The sequenced material came from peripheral blood. CDR3 nucleotide sequence: TGTGCCACCAGTGATCCAGCGACAGGGGGAGACAATGAGCAGTTCTTC. Translating gives CATSDPATGGDNEQFF.